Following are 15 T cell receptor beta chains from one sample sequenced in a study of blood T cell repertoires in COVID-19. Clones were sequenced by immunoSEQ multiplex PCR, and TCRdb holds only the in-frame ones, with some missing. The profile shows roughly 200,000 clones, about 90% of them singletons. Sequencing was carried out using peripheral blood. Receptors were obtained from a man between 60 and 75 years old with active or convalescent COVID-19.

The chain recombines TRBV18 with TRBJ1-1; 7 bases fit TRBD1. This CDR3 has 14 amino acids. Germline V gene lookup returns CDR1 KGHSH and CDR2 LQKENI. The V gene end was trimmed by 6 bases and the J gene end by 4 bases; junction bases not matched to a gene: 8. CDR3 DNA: TGTGCCAGCTCGGAAACAGGGGCGGGCACTGAAGCTTTCTTT. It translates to CASSETGAGTEAFF.

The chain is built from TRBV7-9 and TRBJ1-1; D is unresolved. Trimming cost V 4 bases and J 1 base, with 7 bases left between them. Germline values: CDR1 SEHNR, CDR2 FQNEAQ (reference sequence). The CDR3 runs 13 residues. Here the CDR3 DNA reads TGTGCCAGCAGCTGGGAGCAGAACACTGAAGCTTTCTTT. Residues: CASSWEQNTEAFF.

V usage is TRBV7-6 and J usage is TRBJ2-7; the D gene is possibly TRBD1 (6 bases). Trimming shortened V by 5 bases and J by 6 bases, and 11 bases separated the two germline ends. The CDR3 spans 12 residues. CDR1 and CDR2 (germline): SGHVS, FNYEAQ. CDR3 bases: TGTGCCAGCAGCATTAACAGGGCCGAGCAGTACTTC. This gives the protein CASSINRAEQYF.

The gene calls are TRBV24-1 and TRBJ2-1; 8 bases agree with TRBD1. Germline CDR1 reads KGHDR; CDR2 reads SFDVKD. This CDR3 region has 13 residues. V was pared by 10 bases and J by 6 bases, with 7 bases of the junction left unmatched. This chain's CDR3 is CATSGGDPNEQFF. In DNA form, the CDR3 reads TGTGCCACATCAGGGGGCGACCCCAATGAGCAGTTCTTC.

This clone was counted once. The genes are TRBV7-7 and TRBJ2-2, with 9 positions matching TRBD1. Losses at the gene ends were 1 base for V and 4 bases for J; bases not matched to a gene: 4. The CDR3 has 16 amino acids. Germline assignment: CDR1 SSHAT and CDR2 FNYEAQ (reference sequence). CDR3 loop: CASSLGATGGTGELFF. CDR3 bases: TGTGCCAGCAGCTTAGGAGCGACAGGGGGCACCGGGGAGCTGTTTTTT. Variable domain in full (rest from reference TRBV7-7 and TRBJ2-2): GAGVSQSPRYKVTKRGQDVTLRCDPISSHATLYWYQQALGQGPEFLTYFNYEAQPDKSGLPSDRFSAERPEGSISTLTIQRTEQRDSAMYRCASSLGATGGTGELFFGEGSRLTVL.

CDR3 DNA sequence: TGTGCCAGCAGCTTAGTCCGTTCGGGGGGTAACCATGAGCAGTTCTTC. Protein sequence: CASSLVRSGGNHEQFF. The chain couples TRBV5-8 to TRBJ2-1; 7 nucleotides match TRBD2. The CDR3 extends over 16 amino acids. After removal of 2 bases from V and 8 bases from J, the junction contained 13 bases not matched to a gene. Germline-derived CDR1 and CDR2 are SGHTS and YDEGEE.

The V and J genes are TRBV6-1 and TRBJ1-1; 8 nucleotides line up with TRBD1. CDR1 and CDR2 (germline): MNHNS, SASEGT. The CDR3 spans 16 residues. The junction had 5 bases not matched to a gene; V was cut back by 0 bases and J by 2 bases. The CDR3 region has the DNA TGTGCCAGCAGTGAAGCGTTGGGACAGGCCAACACTGAAGCTTTCTTT. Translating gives CASSEALGQANTEAFF.

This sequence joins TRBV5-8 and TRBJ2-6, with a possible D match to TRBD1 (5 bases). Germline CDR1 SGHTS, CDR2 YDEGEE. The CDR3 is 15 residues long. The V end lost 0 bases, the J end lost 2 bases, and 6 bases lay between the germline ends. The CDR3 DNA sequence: TGTGCCAGCAGCTTGGTAGGGGCTGGGGCCAACGTCCTGACTTTC. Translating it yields CASSLVGAGANVLTF.

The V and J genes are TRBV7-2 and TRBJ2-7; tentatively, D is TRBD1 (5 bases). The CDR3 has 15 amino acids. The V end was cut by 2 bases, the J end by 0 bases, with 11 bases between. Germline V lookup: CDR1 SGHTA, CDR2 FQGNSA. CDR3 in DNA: TGTGCCAGCAGCTTAAGGGGCGGAACCTCCTACGAGCAGTACTTC. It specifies CASSLRGGTSYEQYF.

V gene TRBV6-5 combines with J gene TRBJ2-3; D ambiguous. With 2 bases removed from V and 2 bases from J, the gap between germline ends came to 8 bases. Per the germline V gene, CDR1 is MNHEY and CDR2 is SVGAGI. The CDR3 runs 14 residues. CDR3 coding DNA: TGTGCCAGCAGTTACGGGCTTACCACAGATACGCAGTATTTT. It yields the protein CASSYGLTTDTQYF.

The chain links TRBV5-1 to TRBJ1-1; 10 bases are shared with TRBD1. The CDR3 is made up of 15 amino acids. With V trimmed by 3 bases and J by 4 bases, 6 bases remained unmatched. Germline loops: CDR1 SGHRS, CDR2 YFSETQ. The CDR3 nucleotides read TGCGCCAGCAGCTGGGGGACAGGGGATTTCACTGAAGCTTTCTTT. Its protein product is CASSWGTGDFTEAFF.

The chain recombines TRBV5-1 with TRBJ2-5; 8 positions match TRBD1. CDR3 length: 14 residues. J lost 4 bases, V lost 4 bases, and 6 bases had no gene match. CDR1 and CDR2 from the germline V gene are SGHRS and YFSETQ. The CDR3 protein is CASSARGQAETQYF. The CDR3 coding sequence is TGCGCCAGCAGCGCCAGGGGGCAGGCAGAGACCCAGTACTTC.

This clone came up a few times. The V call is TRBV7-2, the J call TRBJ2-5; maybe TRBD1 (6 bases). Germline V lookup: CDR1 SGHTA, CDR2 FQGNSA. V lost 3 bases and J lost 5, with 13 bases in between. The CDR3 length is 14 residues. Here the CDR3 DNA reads TGTGCCAGCAGCTTTTTTGGGGGCACGGAGACCCAGTACTTC. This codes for CASSFFGGTETQYF.

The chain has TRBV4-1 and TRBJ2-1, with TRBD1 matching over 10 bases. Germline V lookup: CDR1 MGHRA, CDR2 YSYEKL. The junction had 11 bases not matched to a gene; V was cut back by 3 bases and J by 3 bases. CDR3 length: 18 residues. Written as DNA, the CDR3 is TGCGCCAGCAGCCAGACCCCGGGACAGGGGACTCTCTACAATGAGCAGTTCTTC. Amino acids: CASSQTPGQGTLYNEQFF.

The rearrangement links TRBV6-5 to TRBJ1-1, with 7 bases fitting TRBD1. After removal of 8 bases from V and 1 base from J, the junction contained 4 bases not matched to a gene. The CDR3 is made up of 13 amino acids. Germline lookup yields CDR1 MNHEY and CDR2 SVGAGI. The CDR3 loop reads CASGGTANTEAFF. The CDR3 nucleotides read TGTGCCAGCGGCGGGACAGCGAACACTGAAGCTTTCTTT.